The rows below give T cell receptor beta chains drawn from one sample of a study of post-analysis software for immune sequencing data. MiXCR, applied by TCRdb to the PCR reads, yields one record per CDR3 protein. The data contain fewer than 900,000 distinct CDR3 sequences, 35% to 55% of them singletons. The sample consisted of blood. All receptors come from a girl aged 10 to 17 with multiple sclerosis. CDR3s include the opening cysteine and the closing phenylalanine or tryptophan. A D gene is named only where the DNA matches it firmly. Expanded clones are given a class, and other clones once, few, many or no size at all.

J gene	clone size	V gene	D gene	CDR3 protein	CDR3 DNA
TRBJ2-7	-	TRBV20-1	TRBD2	CSAVLAGEYEQYF	TGCAGTGCTGTACTAGCGGGAGAGTACGAGCAGTACTTC
TRBJ2-1	few	TRBV6-5	-	CASTGVNEQFF	TGTGCCAGCACCGGAGTCAATGAGCAGTTCTTC
TRBJ2-4	-	TRBV6-2/TRBV6-3	TRBD1	CASSLSGTENIQYF	TGTGCCAGCAGCCTATCCGGGACAGAAAACATTCAGTACTTC
TRBJ2-7	-	TRBV7-9	TRBD2	CASSLAPAGGRSYEQYF	TGTGCCAGCAGCTTAGCCCCAGCGGGAGGGAGGTCCTACGAGCAGTACTTC
TRBJ2-3	once	TRBV24-1	-	CATSTTSYGTDTQYF	TGTGCCACCAGTACGACATCCTATGGCACAGATACGCAGTATTTT
TRBJ2-5	-	TRBV5-1	TRBD2	CASSLVLAGDEQYF	TGCGCCAGCAGCTTGGTACTAGCGGGAGATGAGCAGTACTTC
TRBJ2-1	few	TRBV15	TRBD2	CATSRVLGLAGRYNEQFF	TGTGCCACCAGCAGAGTCCTGGGACTAGCGGGGCGTTACAATGAGCAGTTCTTC
TRBJ2-5	many	TRBV5-1	-	CASSLDGGGGETQYF	TGCGCCAGCAGCTTGGACGGCGGAGGTGGGGAGACCCAGTACTTC
TRBJ2-5	-	TRBV24-1	-	CATSDPGQETQYF	TGTGCCACCAGTGATCCGGGCCAAGAGACCCAGTACTTC
TRBJ2-4	many	TRBV28	-	CASSFDGVKNIQYF	TGTGCCAGCAGTTTCGACGGAGTCAAAAACATTCAGTACTTC
TRBJ2-7	-	TRBV9	TRBD2	CASQVGLAGGEQYF	TGTGCCAGCCAAGTGGGACTAGCGGGAGGCGAGCAGTACTTC
TRBJ2-1	-	TRBV28	-	CASSPFYGEQFF	TGTGCCAGCAGTCCCTTTTATGGTGAGCAGTTCTTC
TRBJ2-5	few	TRBV7-9	-	CASSLLFPETQYF	TGTGCCAGCAGCTTACTATTTCCAGAGACCCAGTACTTC
TRBJ2-7	-	TRBV20-1	TRBD2	CSATLAGPSYEQYF	TGCAGTGCTACTCTAGCGGGCCCCTCCTACGAGCAGTACTTC
TRBJ2-2	-	TRBV28	TRBD1	CASTTGTANTGELFF	TGTGCCAGCACCACGGGGACAGCGAACACCGGGGAGCTGTTTTTT
TRBJ2-4	few	TRBV11-3	TRBD2	CASRYRTSSKNIQYF	TGTGCCAGCAGATATAGGACTAGCAGCAAAAACATTCAGTACTTC
TRBJ2-7	-	TRBV20-1	TRBD2	CSARGTSSGRADEQYF	TGCAGTGCTAGAGGTACTTCTAGCGGGAGAGCGGACGAGCAGTACTTC
TRBJ1-2	few	TRBV7-9	-	CASSPHVMRTVNYGYTF	TGTGCCAGCAGCCCGCACGTGATGAGGACAGTTAACTATGGCTACACCTTC
TRBJ2-7	few	TRBV28	-	CASSLGSQYSYEQYF	TGTGCCAGCAGTTTGGGCAGTCAGTACTCCTACGAGCAGTACTTC
TRBJ2-4	-	TRBV2	TRBD2	CASREGLAGVGVGYF	TGTGCCAGCAGGGAGGGACTAGCGGGAGTCGGTGTTGGGTACTTC
TRBJ2-7	-	TRBV11-2	-	CASSSPTGPLPHEQYF	TGTGCCAGCAGCTCACCGACAGGACCTCTCCCCCACGAGCAGTACTTC
TRBJ2-7	-	TRBV29-1	-	CSVYRDGRSYEQYF	TGCAGCGTTTACCGGGACGGGCGCTCCTACGAGCAGTACTTC
TRBJ2-2	-	TRBV9	TRBD2	CASSGSGSANGELFF	TGTGCCAGCAGCGGTAGCGGGAGTGCGAATGGGGAGCTGTTTTTT
TRBJ2-7	-	TRBV6-6	TRBD1	CALPDRAPCEQYF	TGTGCCCTCCCGGACAGGGCCCCCTGCGAGCAGTACTTC
TRBJ1-2	-	TRBV20-1	-	CSASGSGEEDGYTF	TGCAGTGCTAGTGGGTCAGGGGAGGAGGATGGCTACACCTTC
TRBJ1-1	few	TRBV6-1	-	CASSGRMNTEAFF	TGTGCCAGCAGTGGACGGATGAACACTGAAGCTTTCTTT
TRBJ2-1	few	TRBV9	TRBD2	CASSVNGREWNEQFF	TGTGCCAGCAGCGTCAATGGGCGGGAGTGGAATGAGCAGTTCTTC
TRBJ1-5	many	TRBV7-2	-	CASSLSGRINQPQHF	TGTGCCAGCAGCTTATCGGGACGGATAAATCAGCCCCAGCATTTT
TRBJ1-2	-	TRBV11-2	-	CASSSEGNGYTF	TGTGCCAGCAGCTCCGAAGGAAATGGCTACACCTTC
TRBJ2-3	-	TRBV25-1	-	CASSAASSGGVTQYF	TGTGCCAGCAGTGCCGCTTCGTCTGGAGGAGTTACGCAGTATTTT
TRBJ2-1	-	TRBV3-1	TRBD1	CASSQPGQGASNEQFF	TGTGCCAGCAGCCAACCGGGACAGGGGGCAAGTAATGAGCAGTTCTTC
TRBJ2-2	-	TRBV20-1	-	CSARDIEDGELFF	TGCAGTGCTAGAGACATAGAGGACGGGGAGCTGTTTTTT
TRBJ2-5	-	TRBV20-1	TRBD2	CSARERTSGIETQYF	TGCAGTGCTAGAGAGAGGACTAGCGGGATCGAGACCCAGTACTTC
TRBJ2-1	-	TRBV11-2	TRBD2	CASSSSGESLSYNEQFF	TGTGCCAGCAGCTCTAGCGGGGAGTCCCTCTCCTACAATGAGCAGTTCTTC
TRBJ2-1	few	TRBV7-3	TRBD2	CASSSGLLNEQFF	TGTGCCAGCAGCTCGGGACTACTCAATGAGCAGTTCTTC
TRBJ1-5	-	TRBV12-3/TRBV12-4	TRBD1	CASSLSRTGHQHF	TGTGCCAGCAGTCTTTCCCGGACAGGGCACCAGCATTTT
TRBJ2-3	few	TRBV20-1	-	CSVERTGDSTDTQYF	TGCAGTGTAGAGCGAACGGGGGATAGCACAGATACGCAGTATTTT
TRBJ2-1	few	TRBV20-1	-	CSARISGTYNEQFF	TGCAGTGCTAGAATAAGCGGAACCTACAATGAGCAGTTCTTC
TRBJ2-7	-	TRBV7-2	-	CASSSGPTGFYEQYF	TGTGCCAGCAGCTCCGGACCGACAGGTTTCTACGAGCAGTACTTC
TRBJ2-7	-	TRBV5-1	TRBD1	CASSLVPRTGSLPYEQYF	TGCGCCAGCAGCTTGGTCCCGCGGACAGGGTCACTTCCCTACGAGCAGTACTTC
TRBJ1-1	-	TRBV20-1	TRBD1	CSAYTGTVMNTEAFF	TGCAGTGCTTATACCGGGACAGTCATGAACACTGAAGCTTTCTTT
TRBJ1-2	few	TRBV6-5	-	CASSYSAGSDGYTF	TGTGCCAGCAGTTACTCTGCGGGGTCCGATGGCTACACCTTC
TRBJ2-3	-	TRBV6-5	-	CASSPRDIADTQYF	TGTGCCAGCAGTCCCCGGGACATCGCAGATACGCAGTATTTT
TRBJ2-7	-	TRBV20-1	-	CSAGPQGEQYF	TGCAGTGCTGGCCCCCAGGGCGAGCAGTACTTC
TRBJ2-1	-	TRBV5-6	-	CASSSGPLSPQFF	TGTGCCAGCAGCTCTGGCCCCCTAAGCCCCCAGTTCTTC
TRBJ2-1	-	TRBV20-1	-	CSASDRPTYNEQFF	TGCAGTGCTAGCGACAGGCCGACATACAATGAGCAGTTCTTC
TRBJ2-3	few	TRBV5-1	-	CASGSGVAARDTQYF	TGCGCCAGCGGGTCCGGGGTAGCGGCTAGAGATACGCAGTATTTT
TRBJ1-2	few	TRBV4-1	-	CASSQEGDPFYGYTF	TGCGCCAGCAGCCAAGAAGGGGACCCGTTCTATGGCTACACCTTC
TRBJ1-2	-	TRBV12-3/TRBV12-4	TRBD1	CASSPGTGENYGYTF	TGTGCCAGCAGTCCCGGGACAGGGGAAAACTATGGCTACACCTTC
TRBJ2-6	once	TRBV4-2	-	CGSSQDPPASGANVLTF	TGTGGCAGCAGCCAAGATCCACCAGCCTCTGGGGCCAACGTCCTGACTTTC
TRBJ2-2	-	TRBV6-5	TRBD2	CASSYRLAGDGELFF	TGTGCCAGCAGTTACCGTTTAGCGGGAGACGGGGAGCTGTTTTTT
TRBJ2-7	-	TRBV12-3/TRBV12-4	-	CASSLSASVPYEQYF	TGTGCCAGCAGTTTAAGCGCTAGCGTACCCTACGAGCAGTACTTC
TRBJ1-4	-	TRBV12-3/TRBV12-4	-	CASSLKITGNFEKLFF	TGTGCCAGCAGTTTAAAAATCACAGGCAATTTTGAAAAACTGTTTTTT
TRBJ1-2	-	TRBV29-1	-	CSGKGTNYGYTF	TGCAGCGGTAAAGGAACTAACTATGGCTACACCTTC
TRBJ2-3	-	TRBV20-1	-	CSASRQGTDTQYF	TGCAGTGCCAGCAGGCAGGGCACAGATACGCAGTATTTT
TRBJ2-5	few	TRBV12-3/TRBV12-4	TRBD2	CASSQGLIQETQYF	TGTGCCAGCAGTCAGGGACTAATACAAGAGACCCAGTACTTC
TRBJ1-1	-	TRBV2	TRBD1	CASREDRGMVVAFF	TGTGCCAGCCGTGAGGACAGGGGGATGGTAGTAGCTTTCTTT
TRBJ2-1	-	TRBV5-1	TRBD2	CASSRTSGTFLEQFF	TGCGCCAGCAGCCGGACTAGCGGGACCTTCCTTGAGCAGTTCTTC
TRBJ1-2	-	TRBV20-1	-	CSARGSLRMLYGYTF	TGCAGTGCTCGGGGCAGCCTCCGCATGCTCTATGGCTACACCTTC
TRBJ1-2	-	TRBV29-1	-	CSVARGGGYTF	TGCAGCGTCGCTCGGGGCGGAGGCTACACCTTC